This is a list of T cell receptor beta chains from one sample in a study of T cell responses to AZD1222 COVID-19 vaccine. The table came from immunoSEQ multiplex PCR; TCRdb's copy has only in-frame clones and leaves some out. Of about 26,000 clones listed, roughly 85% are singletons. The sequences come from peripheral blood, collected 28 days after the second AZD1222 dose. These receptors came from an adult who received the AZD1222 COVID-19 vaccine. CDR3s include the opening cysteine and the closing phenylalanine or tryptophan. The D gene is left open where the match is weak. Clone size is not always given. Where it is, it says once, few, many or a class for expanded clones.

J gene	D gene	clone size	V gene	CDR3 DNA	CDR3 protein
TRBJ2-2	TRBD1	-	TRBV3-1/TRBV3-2	TGTGCCAGCAGCCTAGCGACAGGGGCCAGCACCGGGGAGCTGTTTTTT	CASSLATGASTGELFF
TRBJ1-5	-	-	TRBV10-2	TGCGCCAGCAGTGAGGGGGTCAATCAGCCCCAGCATTTT	CASSEGVNQPQHF
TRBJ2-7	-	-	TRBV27	TGTGCCAGCAGTTCAAGCTGGGGTGTCGGCTACTTC	CASSSSWGVGYF
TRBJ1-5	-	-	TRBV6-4	TGTGCCAGCAGTGAATTGGGGGGTCAGCCCCAGCATTTT	CASSELGGQPQHF
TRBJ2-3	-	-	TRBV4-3	TGCGCCAGCAGCCAGAATAACCGGGGCCTCACAGATACGCAGTATTTT	CASSQNNRGLTDTQYF
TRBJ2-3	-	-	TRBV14	TGTGCCAGCAGCCAAGGTCTAGCGACTGGCACAGATACGCAGTATTTT	CASSQGLATGTDTQYF
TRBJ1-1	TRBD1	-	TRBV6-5	TGTGCCAGCAGTTACAGACAGGGGGCGCGTGGCACTGAAGCTTTCTTT	CASSYRQGARGTEAFF
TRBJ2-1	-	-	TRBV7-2	TGTGCCAGCAGCCGGGGTCTCGCCAATGAGCAGTTCTTC	CASSRGLANEQFF
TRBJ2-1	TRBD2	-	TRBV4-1	TGCGCCAGCAGCCTAGCGGGGGGACGAAATGAGCAGTTCTTC	CASSLAGGRNEQFF
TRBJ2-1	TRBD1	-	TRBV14	TGTGCCAGCAGCCAAGTCGCGGGACAGGGGGCTAGGGAGCAGTTCTTC	CASSQVAGQGAREQFF
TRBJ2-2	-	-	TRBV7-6	TGTGCCAGCAGCTTAGGCAGGGCGGGGAGCACCGGGGAGCTGTTTTTT	CASSLGRAGSTGELFF
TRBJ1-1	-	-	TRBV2	TGTGCCAGTTCCGTAGGCTTATCTGAAGCTTTCTTT	CASSVGLSEAFF
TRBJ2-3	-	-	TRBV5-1	TGCGCCAGCAGCTTCGGACCGGGAAGGGGGGATACGCAGTATTTT	CASSFGPGRGDTQYF
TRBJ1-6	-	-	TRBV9	TGTGCCAGCAGCGTAGACAGCAGTGATAATTCACCCCTCCACTTT	CASSVDSSDNSPLHF
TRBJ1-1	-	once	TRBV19	TGTGCCAGTAGGAAAGGGGCCCCTGGGGAAGCTTTCTTT	CASRKGAPGEAFF
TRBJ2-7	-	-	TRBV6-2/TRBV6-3	TGTGCCAGCAGTTCTCAGACTAGAGAGCAGTACTTC	CASSSQTREQYF
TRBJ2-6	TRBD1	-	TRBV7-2	TGTGCCAGCAGCTTCGCCCTGACAGGGACGGGGGCCAACGTCCTGACTTTC	CASSFALTGTGANVLTF
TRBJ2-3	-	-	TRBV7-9	TGTGCCAGCAGCCCCGGTTCTACGCAGTATTTT	CASSPGSTQYF
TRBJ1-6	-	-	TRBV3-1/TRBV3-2	TGTGCCAGCAGCCATGGAGGGACGGCAGATAATTCACCCCTCCACTTT	CASSHGGTADNSPLHF
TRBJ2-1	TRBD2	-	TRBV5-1	TGCGCCAGCAGCTTGGACCTAGCGGGCAACAATGAGCAGTTCTTC	CASSLDLAGNNEQFF
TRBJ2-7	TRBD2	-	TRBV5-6	TGTGCCAGCAGCTTGGAGGGACTAGCGGGGACCGAGCAGTACTTC	CASSLEGLAGTEQYF
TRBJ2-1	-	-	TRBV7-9	TGTGCCAGCAGCTTAGGTGGCGCGGGGCAGTTCTTC	CASSLGGAGQFF
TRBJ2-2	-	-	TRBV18	TGTGCCAGCTCCCCGAGGTCACAGGGTGGAACCGGGGAGCTGTTTTTT	CASSPRSQGGTGELFF
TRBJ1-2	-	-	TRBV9	TGTGCCAGCAGCATGGGGAGCTCCTATGGCTACACCTTC	CASSMGSSYGYTF
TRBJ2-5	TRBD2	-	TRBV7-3	TGTGCCAGCAGCTTTAGCGGGGGTGAGACCCAGTACTTC	CASSFSGGETQYF
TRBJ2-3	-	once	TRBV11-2	TGTGCCAGCAGCTTAGGCTTGGTTAGAGCTAGCACAGATACGCAGTATTTT	CASSLGLVRASTDTQYF
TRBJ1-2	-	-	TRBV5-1	TGCGCCAGCAGCGAGGAAAGTAGTACGGGTGGCTACACCTTC	CASSEESSTGGYTF
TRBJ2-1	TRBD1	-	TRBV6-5	TGTGCCAGCAAGAGGGGACAGGGGATCTACAATGAGCAGTTCTTC	CASKRGQGIYNEQFF
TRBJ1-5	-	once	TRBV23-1	TGCGCCAGCAGTCAATCGTTAGGGGGAAATCAGCCCCAGCATTTT	CASSQSLGGNQPQHF
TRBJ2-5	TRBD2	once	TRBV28	TGTGCCAGCAGTTTAGGACTAGCGGGGGTGGTGGAGACCCAGTACTTC	CASSLGLAGVVETQYF
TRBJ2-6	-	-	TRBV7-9	TGTGCCAGCAGCAGGGTGATGAGCGGGGCCAACGTCCTGACTTTC	CASSRVMSGANVLTF
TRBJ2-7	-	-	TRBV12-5	TGTGCTAGTGGTTTGGGTTATCGGTACGAGCAGTACTTC	CASGLGYRYEQYF
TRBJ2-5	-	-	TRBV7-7	TGTGCTAGCAGCTTAAACAGCAGGGAGACCCAGTACTTC	CASSLNSRETQYF
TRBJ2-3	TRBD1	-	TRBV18	TGTGCCAGCTCACCGGGACAGGGGAGAACAGATACGCAGTATTTT	CASSPGQGRTDTQYF
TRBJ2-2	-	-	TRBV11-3	TGTGCCAGCAGCCGTCTAGGAGGGTCTGGGGAGCTGTTTTTT	CASSRLGGSGELFF
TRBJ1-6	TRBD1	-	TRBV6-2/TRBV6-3	TGTGCCAGCAGTCCGGGACAGGGGGCTGATTCACCCCTCCACTTT	CASSPGQGADSPLHF
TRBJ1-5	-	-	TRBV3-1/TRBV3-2	TGTGCCAGCAGTCATGAGACCGGGGGGCTCGGTCAGCCCCAGCATTTT	CASSHETGGLGQPQHF
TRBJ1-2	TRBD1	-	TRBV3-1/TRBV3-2	TGTGCCAGCAGCCCCTCTCGGACAGGGGGCGGCTACACCTTC	CASSPSRTGGGYTF
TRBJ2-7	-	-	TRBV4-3	TGCGCCAGCAGCCTTGGCAGGGGCGAGCAGTACTTC	CASSLGRGEQYF
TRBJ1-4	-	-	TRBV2	TGTGCCAGCAGTGAAGCTGGACAGACCGTTTCGGCTAATGAAAAACTGTTTTTT	CASSEAGQTVSANEKLFF
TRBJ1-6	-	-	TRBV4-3	TGCGCCAGCAGCCACCTACCTTCTCTCCCGGCGTATTCACCCCTCCACTTT	CASSHLPSLPAYSPLHF
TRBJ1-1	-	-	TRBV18	TGTGCCAGCTCACCCCTAACAGGGTTCGCTGAAGCTTTCTTT	CASSPLTGFAEAFF
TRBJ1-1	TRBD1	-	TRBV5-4	TGTGCCAGCAGCTTAGACAGGGGAATGGCTTTCTTT	CASSLDRGMAFF
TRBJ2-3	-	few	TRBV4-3	TGCGCCAGCCAAGAGGGACTGGATCGGGGTACGCAGTATTTT	CASQEGLDRGTQYF
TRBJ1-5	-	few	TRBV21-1	TGTGCCAGCAGCAAAAATGGGTCGGGGCAGCCCCAGCATTTT	CASSKNGSGQPQHF
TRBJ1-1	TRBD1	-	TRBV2	TGTGCCAGCAGCTCCGGGACAGGGCCCACTGAAGCTTTCTTT	CASSSGTGPTEAFF